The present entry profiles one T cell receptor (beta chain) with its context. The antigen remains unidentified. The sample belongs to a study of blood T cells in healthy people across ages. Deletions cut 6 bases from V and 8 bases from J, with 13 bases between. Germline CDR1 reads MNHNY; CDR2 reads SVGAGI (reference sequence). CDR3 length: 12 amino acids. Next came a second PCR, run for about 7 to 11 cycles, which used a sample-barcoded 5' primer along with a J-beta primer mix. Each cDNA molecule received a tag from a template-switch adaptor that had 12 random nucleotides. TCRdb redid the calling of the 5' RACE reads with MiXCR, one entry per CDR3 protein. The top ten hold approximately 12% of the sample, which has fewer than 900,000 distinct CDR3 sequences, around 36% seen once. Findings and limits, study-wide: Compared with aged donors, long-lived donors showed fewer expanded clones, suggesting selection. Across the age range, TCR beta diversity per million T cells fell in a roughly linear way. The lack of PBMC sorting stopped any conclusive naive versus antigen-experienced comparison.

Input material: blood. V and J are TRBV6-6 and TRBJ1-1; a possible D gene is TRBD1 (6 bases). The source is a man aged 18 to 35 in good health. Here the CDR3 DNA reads TGTGCCAGCAGCCGAAATGACAGGGAAGCTTTCTTT. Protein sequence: CASSRNDREAFF.